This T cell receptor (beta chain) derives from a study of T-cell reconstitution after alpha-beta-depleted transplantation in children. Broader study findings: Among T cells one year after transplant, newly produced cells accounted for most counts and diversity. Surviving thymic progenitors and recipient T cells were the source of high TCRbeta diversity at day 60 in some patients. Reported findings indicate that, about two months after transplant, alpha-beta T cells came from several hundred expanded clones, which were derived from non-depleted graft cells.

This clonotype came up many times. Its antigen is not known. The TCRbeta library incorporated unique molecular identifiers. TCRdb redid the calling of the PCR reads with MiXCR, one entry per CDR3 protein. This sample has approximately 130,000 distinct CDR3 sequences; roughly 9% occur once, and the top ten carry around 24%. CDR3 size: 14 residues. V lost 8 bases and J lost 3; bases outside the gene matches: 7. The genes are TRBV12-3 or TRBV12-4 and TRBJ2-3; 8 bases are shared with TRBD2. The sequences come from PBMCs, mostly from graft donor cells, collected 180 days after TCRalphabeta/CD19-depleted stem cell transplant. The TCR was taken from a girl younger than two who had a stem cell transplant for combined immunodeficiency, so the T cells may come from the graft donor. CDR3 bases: TGTGCCAGCTCACCTGGACTAGCAACAGATACGCAGTATTTT. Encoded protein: CASSPGLATDTQYF.